The rows below give T cell receptor beta chains drawn from one sample of a study of PD-1 blockade in classical Hodgkin lymphoma. Method: immunoSEQ multiplex PCR; TCRdb's copy keeps in-frame clones and lacks some. Counted here are about 17,000 clones, about four fifths occurring once; the ten biggest clones make up approximately 15%. Sample: peripheral blood mononuclear cells (PBMCs), taken before the fourth cycle of nivolumab. The receptors were sampled from a human donor with classical Hodgkin lymphoma. Both conserved end residues are part of each CDR3. Fields, in order: clone size, V gene, D gene, J gene, CDR3 DNA, CDR3 protein. D genes are given only for firm matches. Not every row has a clone size; where given, it reads once, few, many or a size class.

clone size: few
V gene: TRBV5-1
D gene: NA
J gene: TRBJ2-7
CDR3 DNA: TGCGCCAGCAGCGGGACGGCGGGTAGGGAGCAGTACTTC
CDR3 protein: CASSGTAGREQYF

clone size: NA
V gene: TRBV6-1
D gene: NA
J gene: TRBJ2-7
CDR3 DNA: TGTGCCAGCAGTACAGGTTCCGCCTACGAGCAGTACTTC
CDR3 protein: CASSTGSAYEQYF

clone size: few
V gene: TRBV7-9
D gene: NA
J gene: TRBJ1-2
CDR3 DNA: TGTGCCAGCAGCTTTGGAAAGCAGGTTTATGGCTACACCTTC
CDR3 protein: CASSFGKQVYGYTF

clone size: NA
V gene: TRBV27
D gene: TRBD2
J gene: TRBJ2-1
CDR3 DNA: TGTGCCAGCAGCATGGGTTATGGACGCATAACTAGCGGGGGAGAAAATGAGCAGTTCTTC
CDR3 protein: CASSMGYGRITSGGENEQFF

clone size: NA
V gene: TRBV4-2
D gene: TRBD2
J gene: TRBJ2-5
CDR3 DNA: TGTGCCAGCAGCCAAGAGGCCCCCTCTAGCGGGGGGGTCCAAGAGACCCAGTACTTC
CDR3 protein: CASSQEAPSSGGVQETQYF

clone size: NA
V gene: TRBV7-8
D gene: NA
J gene: TRBJ1-4
CDR3 DNA: TGTGCCAGCAGCTTAGGGGAAGGCGGTGAAAAACTGTTTTTT
CDR3 protein: CASSLGEGGEKLFF

clone size: NA
V gene: TRBV7-8
D gene: NA
J gene: TRBJ2-7
CDR3 DNA: TGTGCCAGCAGCTTAGGCGGCAGGGACTACGAGCAGTACTTC
CDR3 protein: CASSLGGRDYEQYF

clone size: NA
V gene: TRBV4-2
D gene: NA
J gene: TRBJ2-7
CDR3 DNA: TGTGCCAGCAGCCAAGCGCTAGGTGACTCCTACGAGCAGTACTTC
CDR3 protein: CASSQALGDSYEQYF

clone size: NA
V gene: TRBV4-3
D gene: NA
J gene: TRBJ2-5
CDR3 DNA: TGCGCCAGCAGCCAAGATGCTAGGGTCGGGGAGCAGTACTTC
CDR3 protein: CASSQDARVGEQYF

clone size: NA
V gene: TRBV19
D gene: TRBD1
J gene: TRBJ1-5
CDR3 DNA: TGTGCCAGTAGTATTATTTGGACAGGGCTCAATCAGCCCCAGCATTTT
CDR3 protein: CASSIIWTGLNQPQHF

clone size: NA
V gene: TRBV5-1
D gene: TRBD2
J gene: TRBJ2-7
CDR3 DNA: TGCGCCAGCAGCCCGGGACTAGTAGGCTACGAGCAGTACTTC
CDR3 protein: CASSPGLVGYEQYF

clone size: few
V gene: TRBV5-1
D gene: NA
J gene: TRBJ1-6
CDR3 DNA: TGCGCCAGCAGCTTGGAGACAGCTAATTCACCCCTCCACTTT
CDR3 protein: CASSLETANSPLHF

clone size: NA
V gene: TRBV30
D gene: TRBD2
J gene: TRBJ2-7
CDR3 DNA: TGTGCCTGGAGTGCTGGGACTAGCGGGGGGTCATACTACGAGCAGTACTTC
CDR3 protein: CAWSAGTSGGSYYEQYF

clone size: NA
V gene: TRBV7-8
D gene: TRBD2
J gene: TRBJ2-5
CDR3 DNA: TGTGCCAGCAGCTCCAGCGGGGGGAGAGAGACCCAGTACTTC
CDR3 protein: CASSSSGGRETQYF

clone size: NA
V gene: TRBV7-9
D gene: NA
J gene: TRBJ2-7
CDR3 DNA: TGTGCCAGCAGCTTGGGCACGAGCTCCTACGAGCAGTACTTC
CDR3 protein: CASSLGTSSYEQYF

clone size: NA
V gene: TRBV7-9
D gene: NA
J gene: TRBJ1-2
CDR3 DNA: TGTGCCAGCAGCTTAACGCCCCCGGGGGCTCATGGCTACACCTTC
CDR3 protein: CASSLTPPGAHGYTF

clone size: NA
V gene: TRBV5-1
D gene: NA
J gene: TRBJ2-7
CDR3 DNA: TGCGCCAGCGGCTTGTCGGAAGTTGGCGAGCAGTACTTC
CDR3 protein: CASGLSEVGEQYF

clone size: NA
V gene: TRBV6-5
D gene: NA
J gene: TRBJ1-2
CDR3 DNA: TGTGCCAGCAGTAGAGGGTACATAGGCTATGGCTACACCTTC
CDR3 protein: CASSRGYIGYGYTF

clone size: NA
V gene: TRBV6-1
D gene: NA
J gene: TRBJ1-5
CDR3 DNA: TGTGCCAGCAGCGGGAATAGCAATCAGCCCCAGCATTTT
CDR3 protein: CASSGNSNQPQHF

clone size: NA
V gene: TRBV5-1
D gene: TRBD2
J gene: TRBJ2-2
CDR3 DNA: TGCGCCAGCAGCCCCCTAGCGGGGGGACGCACCGGGGAGCTGTTTTTT
CDR3 protein: CASSPLAGGRTGELFF

clone size: NA
V gene: TRBV6-5
D gene: TRBD2
J gene: TRBJ2-7
CDR3 DNA: TGTGCCAGCAGACGGGGGGGGGCCGACTCCTACGAGCAGTACTTC
CDR3 protein: CASRRGGADSYEQYF

clone size: NA
V gene: TRBV5-1
D gene: NA
J gene: TRBJ1-4
CDR3 DNA: TGCGCCAGCAGCTTGGGACAGAGTAATGAAAAACTGTTTTTT
CDR3 protein: CASSLGQSNEKLFF

clone size: once
V gene: TRBV15
D gene: NA
J gene: TRBJ1-5
CDR3 DNA: TGTGCCACCAGCAGAGGGGGGAGCAATCAGCCCCAGCATTTT
CDR3 protein: CATSRGGSNQPQHF

clone size: NA
V gene: TRBV14
D gene: NA
J gene: TRBJ1-4
CDR3 DNA: TGTGCCAGCAGCCAAGGAGGAGGACCTAATGAAAAACTGTTTTTT
CDR3 protein: CASSQGGGPNEKLFF

clone size: NA
V gene: TRBV5-6
D gene: TRBD1
J gene: TRBJ2-5
CDR3 DNA: TGTGCCAGCAGCTTGGCCGCGACAGGGCGCCAAGAGACCCAGTACTTC
CDR3 protein: CASSLAATGRQETQYF

clone size: once
V gene: TRBV4-1
D gene: NA
J gene: TRBJ1-6
CDR3 DNA: TGCGCCAGCAGCGAAAACCGTAACAGTAATTCACCCCTCCACTTT
CDR3 protein: CASSENRNSNSPLHF

clone size: NA
V gene: TRBV4-3
D gene: NA
J gene: TRBJ1-4
CDR3 DNA: TGCGCCAGCAGCCAAGGTACAGGCGAAAAACTGTTTTTT
CDR3 protein: CASSQGTGEKLFF

clone size: NA
V gene: TRBV19
D gene: TRBD2
J gene: TRBJ2-5
CDR3 DNA: TGTGCCAGTAGTATTTGGGGGGGACTTATGGAGACCCAGTACTTC
CDR3 protein: CASSIWGGLMETQYF

clone size: NA
V gene: TRBV7-9
D gene: NA
J gene: TRBJ2-3
CDR3 DNA: TGTGCCAGCAGCTTTTCTGCAGATACGCAGTATTTT
CDR3 protein: CASSFSADTQYF

clone size: NA
V gene: TRBV7-9
D gene: TRBD1
J gene: TRBJ1-1
CDR3 DNA: TGTGCCAGCAGCGCGGTTGGACAGGGGGTATCTGAAGCTTTCTTT
CDR3 protein: CASSAVGQGVSEAFF

clone size: once
V gene: TRBV19
D gene: NA
J gene: TRBJ2-7
CDR3 DNA: TGTGCCAGCCTGGACTTCCGGAGGGGGCCCTACGAGCAGTACTTC
CDR3 protein: CASLDFRRGPYEQYF

clone size: NA
V gene: TRBV7-9
D gene: NA
J gene: TRBJ2-4
CDR3 DNA: TGTGCCAGCACCCCGGACAGCAACATTCAGTACTTC
CDR3 protein: CASTPDSNIQYF

clone size: NA
V gene: TRBV5-1
D gene: NA
J gene: TRBJ1-1
CDR3 DNA: TGCGCCAGCAGCCCCTTACCAGGCTCTGAAGCTTTCTTT
CDR3 protein: CASSPLPGSEAFF

clone size: NA
V gene: TRBV7-8
D gene: TRBD1
J gene: TRBJ1-1
CDR3 DNA: TGTGCCAGCAGCTCCTTGGGACAGGCGAACACTGAAGCTTTCTTT
CDR3 protein: CASSSLGQANTEAFF